The present T cell receptor beta chain was sequenced within a study of PD-1 blockade in classical Hodgkin lymphoma. Sequencing used immunoSEQ multiplex PCR; TCRdb keeps in-frame clones, though not all of them. This sample yields some 93,000 clones, of which 89% are seen a single time; about 10% belongs to the top ten. Relapse after autologous stem cell transplantation occurred in every patient, and brentuximab vedotin exposure varied. Germline V lookup: CDR1 WNHNN, CDR2 SYGVQD (reference sequence). The germline V and J ends were trimmed by 4 bases and 6 bases, with 14 bases remaining between them. This CDR3 has 14 amino acids.

The material was peripheral blood mononuclear cells (PBMCs), obtained before the second cycle of nivolumab. The genes are TRBV10-1 and TRBJ2-3; D perhaps matches TRBD2 (7 bases). The sequence came from a human donor with classical Hodgkin lymphoma. The CDR3 nucleotides are TGCGCCAGCAGTGGGGGGGGCCCCCCGGATACGCAGTATTTT. This gives the protein CASSGGGPPDTQYF.